This TCR beta chain derives from a study of cytomegalovirus exposure and HLA in healthy donors. Broader study findings: There were under 200 TCR beta chains listed as cytomegalovirus-associated. In a later analysis, common viral pathogens appeared linked to several of the most significant clusters.

A word on this clone: No antigen is known for it.

60 Vbeta and 13 Jbeta primers were used in PCR. Profiled with immunoSEQ multiplex PCR; TCRdb holds only in-frame clones, not every one. The data show around 130,000 clones, about 80% seen once. V lost 2 bases to trimming and J lost 4 bases, with 10 bases between them. The CDR3 consists of 14 residues. Germline V CDR1 and CDR2: SEHNR, FQNEAQ (reference sequence). Specimen: PBMCs. The chain employs TRBV7-9 and TRBJ2-3; D ambiguous. This sequence was found in a human donor in good health. This chain's CDR3 is CASSLSAVADTQYF. The CDR3, as DNA: TGTGCCAGCAGCTTATCCGCAGTCGCAGATACGCAGTATTTT.